This TCR beta chain was captured in a study of shared clonotypes between healthy human individuals. As processed by the authors: ImmunoSEQ output held junction-only sequences without quality scores, so filtering differed. Sequenced by immunoSEQ multiplex PCR; TCRdb stores in-frame clones only, minus some. That table supplies the V and J calls and clone size; D and trimming were determined from the DNA. The table records roughly 2 million clones, approximately 95% of them present only once. Naive-designated CD8 cells lacked CD45RO, were positively enriched for CCR7, and omitted terminally differentiated effector memory CD45RA+ cells. In regard to this clone: Other DNA sequences in this sample translate to the same CDR3.

Germline assignment: CDR1 MDHEN and CDR2 SYDVKM. This CDR3 comprises 14 residues. V shed 6 bases and J shed 2 bases, with 14 bases lying between them. The chain couples TRBV28 to TRBJ2-7; D may be TRBD1 (7 bases). The clonotype was recovered from a young man in good health. Sequences were obtained from naive CD8+ T cells sorted from blood. The CDR3 bases are TGTGCCAGCAGACCATCAGGGGGGCCCTACGAGCAGTACTTC. It codes for CASRPSGGPYEQYF. The whole variable domain, remainder taken from reference TRBV28 and TRBJ2-7, is DVKVTQSSRYLVKRTGEKVFLECVQDMDHENMFWYRQDPGLGLRLIYFSYDVKMKEKGDIPEGYSVSREKKERFSLILESASTNQTSMYLCASRPSGGPYEQYFGPGTRLTVT.